The clone carrying this T cell receptor (beta chain) was recorded once. CDR1 is SGHTA, CDR2 FQGNSA, per germline. The CDR3 contains 16 residues. V lost 2 bases and J 7 bases, leaving 18 bases between the germline ends. The data derive from a study of blood T cell repertoires in COVID-19. Study processing details: Amplification of reference gene primers provided the estimated nucleated cell counts. TCRdb's copy holds only in-frame clones and misses some; the assay was immunoSEQ multiplex PCR. V and J calls and clone size are given by that table; D and trimming were obtained from the DNA. The data contain approximately 59,000 clones, 80% to 90% of them seen just once; the ten biggest clones take up approximately 14%.

This chain connects TRBV7-2 to TRBJ2-1; a weak D match, TRBD2 (7 bases). Sequences were obtained from peripheral blood. The sequence derives from an elderly man with acute or convalescent COVID-19. For the CDR3, the DNA is TGTGCCAGCAGCTTATACCCTGGCGGGGGCCTGAATGAGCAGTTCTTC. Translation: CASSLYPGGGLNEQFF.